The subject of this entry is one TCR beta chain. This entry belongs to a study of blood T cell repertoires in COVID-19. As originally analysed: How many nucleated cells were present was estimated from reference gene primer amplification. The data were produced by immunoSEQ multiplex PCR, yet TCRdb's version contains in-frame clones alone and is incomplete. V, J and clone size are those of that table, while D and trimming were read from the DNA. In the table there are some 38,000 clones, roughly nine tenths of which are singletons. The sample was peripheral blood. This clonotype was sampled from a man between 65 and 79 years old with acute or convalescent COVID-19.

The chain's CDR3 is CASSVLPSATNEKLFF. In nucleotides, the CDR3 is TGTGCCAGCAGCGTTCTCCCCTCAGCAACTAATGAAAAACTGTTTTTT. The chain has TRBV9 and TRBJ1-4; unclear D gene. The V end lost 2 bases, the J end lost 0 bases, and 11 bases lay between the germline ends. In germline, CDR1 is SGDLS, CDR2 YYNGEE. This CDR3 has 16 amino acids. Full variable domain (remainder filled in from reference TRBV9 and TRBJ1-4): DSGVTQTPKHLITATGQRVTLRCSPRSGDLSVYWYQQSLDQGLQFLIQYYNGEERAKGNILERFSAQQFPDLHSELNLSSLELGDSALYFCASSVLPSATNEKLFFGSGTQLSVL.